The present T cell receptor beta chain was sequenced within a study of T cells in lung cancer brain metastases (dated by TCRdb to 2016 to 2019). Study-level background: About 85% of the roughly 20 patients had a history of tobacco use, with a median of about 40 pack-years. The study compared TCR beta CDR3 repertoires between fully resected primary non-small cell lung cancers and paired brain metastases. A cohort of some 20 patients was included, from whom approximately 40 specimens were contributed, with one primary lung lesion and one brain metastasis obtained from each patient. A median age at first diagnosis of around 57 years was recorded for the patients, of whom about 9 were male and under 12 were female. About 90% of the 20 patients received no interval therapy between primary and metastasis resection. A median interval of 348 days was observed between acquisition of the primary and brain metastasis specimens. DNA integrity number averaged approximately 4 in both primary and metastatic specimens, with no significant difference between sites. General conclusions and limits of the study: DNA fragmentation in the FFPE samples may have kept the complete infiltrating T cell repertoire from being retrieved. Brain metastases had significantly fewer unique productive clones than paired primaries (median 1540 versus 4551). Most clones were specific to a single lesion, and paired lesions overlapped only to a limited degree (mean Morisita index 0.23). The study could not control for the effects of preoperative corticosteroids on T cell infiltration in brain metastases. A significantly larger repertoire fraction was made up by the ten most abundant clones in brain metastases than in primaries, which was suggestive of clonal expansion.

V is clipped by 5 bases and J by 2 bases, and the sequence between their germline boundaries is 19 bases long. CDR1 is given as SGHAT and CDR2 as FQNNGV, both from the germline V gene. The CDR3 runs 16 residues from the cysteine to the phenylalanine. Of all the DNA, just the CDR3 is kept, 48 bases in frame from base 1. Patients had resection for either synchronous oligometastatic disease or delayed recurrence of a solitary brain metastasis. To avoid including cancers other than NSCLC, any patient with a history of multiple malignancies was excluded. Tumor areas were macrodissected from five deparaffinized around 10 um unstained sections, using marked H&E slides as a guide. Every specimen was formalin-fixed and paraffin-embedded (FFPE). The AllPrep DNA/RNA FFPE Kit was used for extraction of genomic DNA. Comment on this clone: This clone's antigen is unknown. No base qualities exist here, and no much larger clone lies one base off it.

Each sample received between about 2.24 and 4.92 ug of genomic DNA as input, and paired samples received equal DNA input. TCR beta libraries were constructed in two PCR steps with the immunoSEQ hsTCRbeta Kit, which uses multiplexed V and J gene primers. The pooled libraries, together with positive and negative controls, were sequenced on an Illumina MiSeq running a 100-cycle paired-end protocol. The authors' pipeline ran thus. Raw data were processed by the immunoSEQ vendor into normalized, annotated TCR beta repertoire reports. Richness was defined as unique clones by nucleotide sequence, with iChao1 and Efron-Thisted estimators extrapolating total richness. Pielou's evenness, Simpson's index, top-ten clone proportional abundance, and Morisita overlap index were used to characterize and compare paired lesions. Not all clones reach the TCRdb copy of this immuneACCESS table, which keeps in-frame sequences only. Checked studies attribute under half of the gap to unresolved V genes and leave the rest unexplained. V, J and clone size reflect that table, while D and trimming were determined from the DNA. The sample has over a thousand clones on record, 75% to 90% of them singletons. Together, the top ten hold over 9.5% of the sample.

Sequenced material: tumor tissue from a brain metastasis. The sample's cell subset or site label is to be understood as: paired resected brain metastasis. The rearranged chain carries TRBV11-2 and TRBJ2-7; a tentative D call is TRBD1 (5 bases match). The TCR originated in a woman aged 60-70 years with non-small cell lung cancer that had spread to the brain. The CDR3 protein is CASSPISRIGAYEQYF. The nucleotide sequence reads TGTGCCAGCAGCCCGATATCCCGAATAGGGGCCTACGAGCAGTACTTC.